This T cell receptor (beta chain) was profiled in a study of blood T cell repertoires in COVID-19. Original processing methods: Amplified reference gene primers provided the basis for estimating nucleated cell counts. Profiling relied on immunoSEQ multiplex PCR, and the TCRdb table lists in-frame clones only, not all of them. That table gives V, J and clone size, and the DNA gave D and trimming. The table has roughly 280,000 clones, roughly 90% seen once. This CDR3 comprises 11 residues. Germline CDR1 and CDR2: SGHRS and YFSETQ. V lost 2 bases and J 6 bases, leaving 5 bases between the germline ends. The receptor's source is a man aged 25 to 40 with active or convalescent COVID-19. The chain joins TRBV5-1 to TRBJ1-2; D remains ambiguous. Source material: peripheral blood. DNA of the CDR3: TGCGCCAGCAGCTTCGGTGATGGCTACACCTTC. Its protein product is CASSFGDGYTF.